This T cell receptor (beta chain) was captured by sequencing in a study of shared clonotypes between healthy human individuals. Study as a whole: The donor group consisted of a couple of women and a few men, aged 18 to 49. Each donor had three CD4 naive, three CD4 memory, two CD8 naive and one CD8 memory plate. Overall study results and limits: Relative to clonotypes present in all four donors, those not shared had lower generation probabilities.

This clone was detected only once. Its antigen is not known. Investigators spread the genomic DNA of each subset evenly over several immunoSEQ plates. The assay was immunoSEQ multiplex PCR, and TCRdb's table has in-frame clones only and misses some. This sample carries some 2.4 million clones, over 85% of them seen once, and the ten largest clones take 0.36%. Germline CDR1 MDHEN, CDR2 SYDVKM. With 4 bases clipped from V and 0 bases from J, the junction kept 8 bases outside the gene matches. CDR3 length: 16 residues. Sequencing used naive CD4+ T cells from PBMCs. Subset given: CD45RA+ positively selected. The rearrangement uses TRBV28 and TRBJ2-7; TRBD1 matches at 8 bases. The clonotype was recovered from a man aged 18 to 30 in good health. Some clones in this sample may be carry-over from other donors' samples. In DNA, the CDR3 is TGTGCCAGCAGTTCTTACCGGACAGGGACCTCCTACGAGCAGTACTTC. As protein: CASSSYRTGTSYEQYF.